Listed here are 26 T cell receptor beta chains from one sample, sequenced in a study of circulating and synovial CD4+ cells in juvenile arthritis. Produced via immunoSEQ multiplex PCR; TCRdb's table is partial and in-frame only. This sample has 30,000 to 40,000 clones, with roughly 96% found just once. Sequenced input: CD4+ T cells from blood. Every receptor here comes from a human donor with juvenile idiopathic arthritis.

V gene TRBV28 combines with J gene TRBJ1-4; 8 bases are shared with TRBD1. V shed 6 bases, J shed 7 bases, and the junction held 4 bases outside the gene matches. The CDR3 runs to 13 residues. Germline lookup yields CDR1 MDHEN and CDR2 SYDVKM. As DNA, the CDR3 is TGTGCCAGCAGCCGGACAGGGTTTGAAAAACTGTTTTTT. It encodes CASSRTGFEKLFF. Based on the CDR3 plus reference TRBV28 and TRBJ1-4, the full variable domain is DVKVTQSSRYLVKRTGEKVFLECVQDMDHENMFWYRQDPGLGLRLIYFSYDVKMKEKGDIPEGYSVSREKKERFSLILESASTNQTSMYLCASSRTGFEKLFFGSGTQLSVL.

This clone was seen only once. This chain's CDR3 is CASSVSSGGAGTQYF. CDR3 nucleotide sequence: TGTGCCAGCAGCGTTAGTAGCGGGGGGGCAGGTACGCAGTATTTT. The chain couples TRBV7-2 to TRBJ2-3; 11 bases agree with TRBD2. The CDR3 extends over 15 amino acids. From germline, CDR1 is SGHTA and CDR2 FQGNSA. Losses at the gene ends were 5 bases for V and 8 bases for J; bases not matched to a gene: 9. Full variable domain (remainder filled in from reference TRBV7-2 and TRBJ2-3): GAGVSQSPSNKVTEKGKDVELRCDPISGHTALYWYRQSLGQGLEFLIYFQGNSAPDKSGLPSDRFSAERTGGSVSTLTIQRTQQEDSAVYLCASSVSSGGAGTQYFGPGTRLTVL.

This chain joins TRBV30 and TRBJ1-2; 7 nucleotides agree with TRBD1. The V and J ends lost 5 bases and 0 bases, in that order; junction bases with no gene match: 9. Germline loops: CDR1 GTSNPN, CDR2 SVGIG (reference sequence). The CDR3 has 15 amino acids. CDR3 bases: TGTGCCTGGGCAAACCGGGACAGAGCTAACTATGGCTACACCTTC. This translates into CAWANRDRANYGYTF.

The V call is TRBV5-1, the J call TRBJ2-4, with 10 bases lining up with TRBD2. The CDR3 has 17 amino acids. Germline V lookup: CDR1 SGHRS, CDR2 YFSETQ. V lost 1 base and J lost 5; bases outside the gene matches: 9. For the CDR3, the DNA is TGCGCCAGCAGCTTGCCCAGCGGGGGGGCCGCCCAAAACATTCAGTACTTC. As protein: CASSLPSGGAAQNIQYF.

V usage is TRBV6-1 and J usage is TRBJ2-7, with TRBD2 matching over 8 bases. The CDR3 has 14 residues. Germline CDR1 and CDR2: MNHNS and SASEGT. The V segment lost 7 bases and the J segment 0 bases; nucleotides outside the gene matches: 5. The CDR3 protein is CASTPGGSSYEQYF. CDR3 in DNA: TGTGCCAGCACTCCGGGGGGGTCCTCCTACGAGCAGTACTTC.

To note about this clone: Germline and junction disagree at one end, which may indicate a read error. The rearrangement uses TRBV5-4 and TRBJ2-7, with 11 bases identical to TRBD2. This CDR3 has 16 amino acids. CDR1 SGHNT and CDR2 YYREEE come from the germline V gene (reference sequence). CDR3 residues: CASSLGGTSGSYGQYF. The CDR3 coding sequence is TGTGCCAGCAGCTTGGGTGGGACTAGCGGTTCCTACGGGCAGTACTTC.

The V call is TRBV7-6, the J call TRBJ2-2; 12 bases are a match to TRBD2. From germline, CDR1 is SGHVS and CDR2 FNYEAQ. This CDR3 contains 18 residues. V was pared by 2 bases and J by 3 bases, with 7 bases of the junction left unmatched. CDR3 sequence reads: CASSLITSGGLDTGELFF. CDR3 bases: TGTGCCAGCAGCTTAATTACTAGCGGGGGGTTAGACACCGGGGAGCTGTTTTTT.

In DNA form, the CDR3 reads TGCGCCAGCAGCTTGGAGGGGCAAGGGTCCTACGAGCAGTACTTC. This sequence encodes CASSLEGQGSYEQYF. This chain joins TRBV5-1 and TRBJ2-7; D may be TRBD1 (5 bases). Looked up from germline, CDR1 is SGHRS and CDR2 is YFSETQ. Trimming stripped 0 bases from V and 1 base from J, with 11 bases between. CDR3 length: 15 residues.

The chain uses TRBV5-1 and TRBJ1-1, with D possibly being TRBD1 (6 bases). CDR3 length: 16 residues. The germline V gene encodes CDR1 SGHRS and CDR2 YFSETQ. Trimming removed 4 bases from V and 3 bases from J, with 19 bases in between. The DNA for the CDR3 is TGCGCCAGCAGCGCTTCACGCACAGGGCCGGACACTGAAGCTTTCTTT. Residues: CASSASRTGPDTEAFF. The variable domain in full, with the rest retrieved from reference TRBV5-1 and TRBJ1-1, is KAGVTQTPRYLIKTRGQQVTLSCSPISGHRSVSWYQQTPGQGLQFLFEYFSETQRNKGNFPGRFSGRQFSNSRSEMNVSTLELGDSALYLCASSASRTGPDTEAFFGQGTRLTVV.

The CDR3 spells CASRLRAQGPYEQYF. The DNA of the CDR3 is TGCGCCAGCAGGCTCCGGGCCCAGGGCCCCTACGAGCAGTACTTC. The chain couples TRBV5-1 to TRBJ2-7, with D maybe TRBD1 (5 bases). The CDR3 has 15 residues. Germline CDR1 reads SGHRS; CDR2 reads YFSETQ. V dropped 5 bases and J dropped 2 bases, with 17 bases sitting between them.

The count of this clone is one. In DNA form, the CDR3 reads TGCAGCGTTCGCGGGAACACTGAAGCTTTCTTT. Amino acid sequence: CSVRGNTEAFF. The gene calls are TRBV29-1 and TRBJ1-1, with D hard to call. The germline V gene has CDR1 SQVTM and CDR2 ANQGSEA. This CDR3 spans 11 amino acids. Trimming cost V 5 bases and J 1 base, with 5 bases left between them.

The DNA of the CDR3 is TGTGCCAGCAGCCCCGGGACAGGTTTCGGTGAGCAGTTCTTC. Protein sequence: CASSPGTGFGEQFF. The chain is built from TRBV5-4 and TRBJ2-1; 8 positions match TRBD1. The V and J ends lost 4 bases and 9 bases, in that order; junction bases with no gene match: 9. The V gene's germline CDR1 is SGHNT and CDR2 YYREEE (reference sequence). The CDR3 spans 14 residues.

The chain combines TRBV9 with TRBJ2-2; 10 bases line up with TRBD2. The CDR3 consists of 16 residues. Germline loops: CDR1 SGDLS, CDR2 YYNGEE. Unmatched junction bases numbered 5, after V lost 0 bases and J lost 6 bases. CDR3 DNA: TGTGCCAGCAGCGTAGAGGGACTAGCGATCTCCGGGGAGCTGTTTTTT. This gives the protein CASSVEGLAISGELFF.

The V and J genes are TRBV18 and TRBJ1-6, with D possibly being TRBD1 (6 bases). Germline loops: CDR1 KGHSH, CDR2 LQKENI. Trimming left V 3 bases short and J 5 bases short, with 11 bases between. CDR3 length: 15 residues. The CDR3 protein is CASSPQTGNNSPLHF. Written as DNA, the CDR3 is TGTGCCAGCTCACCGCAAACAGGGAATAATTCACCCCTCCACTTT.

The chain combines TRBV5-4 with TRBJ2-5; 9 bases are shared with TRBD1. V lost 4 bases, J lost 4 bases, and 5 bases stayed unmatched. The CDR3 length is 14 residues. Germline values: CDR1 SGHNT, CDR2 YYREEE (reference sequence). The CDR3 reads CASSTTGGGETQYF. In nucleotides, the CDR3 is TGTGCCAGCAGCACTACAGGGGGCGGAGAGACCCAGTACTTC.

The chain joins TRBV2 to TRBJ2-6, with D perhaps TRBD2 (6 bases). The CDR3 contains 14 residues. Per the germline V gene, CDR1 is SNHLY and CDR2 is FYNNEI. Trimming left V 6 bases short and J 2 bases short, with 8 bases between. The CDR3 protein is CASRWGAGANVLTF. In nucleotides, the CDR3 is TGTGCCAGCAGGTGGGGGGCTGGGGCCAACGTCCTGACTTTC.

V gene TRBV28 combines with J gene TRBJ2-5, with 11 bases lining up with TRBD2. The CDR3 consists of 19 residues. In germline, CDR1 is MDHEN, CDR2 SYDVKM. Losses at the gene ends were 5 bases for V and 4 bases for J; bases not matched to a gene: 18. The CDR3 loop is CASSPMGWGLAGGLETQYF. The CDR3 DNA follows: TGTGCCAGCAGTCCTATGGGTTGGGGCTTAGCGGGAGGGCTAGAGACCCAGTACTTC.

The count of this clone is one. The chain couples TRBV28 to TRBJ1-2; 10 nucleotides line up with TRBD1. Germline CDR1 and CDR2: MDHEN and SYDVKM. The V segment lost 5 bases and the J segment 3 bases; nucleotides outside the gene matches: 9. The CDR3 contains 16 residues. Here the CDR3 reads CASSAPGTGDHYGYTF. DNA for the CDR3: TGTGCCAGCAGTGCCCCAGGGACAGGGGATCACTATGGCTACACCTTC.

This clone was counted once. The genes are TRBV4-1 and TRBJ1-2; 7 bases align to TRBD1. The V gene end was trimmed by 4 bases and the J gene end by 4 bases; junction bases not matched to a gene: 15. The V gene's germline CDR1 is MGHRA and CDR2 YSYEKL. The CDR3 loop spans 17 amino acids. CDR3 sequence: CASSRPSGTDPSYGYTF. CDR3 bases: TGCGCCAGCAGCCGTCCATCAGGGACAGACCCGAGCTATGGCTACACCTTC.

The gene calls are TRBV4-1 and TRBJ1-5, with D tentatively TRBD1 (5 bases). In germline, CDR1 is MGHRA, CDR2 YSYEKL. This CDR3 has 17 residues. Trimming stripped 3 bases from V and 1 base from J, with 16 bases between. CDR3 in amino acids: CASSHPIRGGSNQPQHF. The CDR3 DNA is TGCGCCAGCAGCCACCCCATCCGTGGGGGGAGCAATCAGCCCCAGCATTTT.

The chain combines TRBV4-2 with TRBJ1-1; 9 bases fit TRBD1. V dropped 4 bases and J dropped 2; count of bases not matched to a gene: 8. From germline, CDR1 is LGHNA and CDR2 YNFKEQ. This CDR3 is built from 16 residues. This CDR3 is CASSPRLTGGNTEAFF. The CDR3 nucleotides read TGTGCCAGCAGCCCACGATTGACAGGGGGAAACACTGAAGCTTTCTTT.

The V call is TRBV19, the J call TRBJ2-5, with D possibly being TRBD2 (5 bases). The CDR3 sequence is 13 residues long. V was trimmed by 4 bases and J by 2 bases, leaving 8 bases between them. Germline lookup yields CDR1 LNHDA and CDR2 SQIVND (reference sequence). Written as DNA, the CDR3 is TGTGCCAGTAGTAGCCAGCGGCAAGAGACCCAGTACTTC. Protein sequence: CASSSQRQETQYF.

Here the CDR3 DNA reads TGTGCCAGCAGTTCCGGGACTAGCGGGGGGTTTGCCGGCCGGGGGCAGTTCTTC. Its translation is CASSSGTSGGFAGRGQFF. The V call is TRBV5-6, the J call TRBJ2-1; 15 bases agree with TRBD2. J was trimmed by 12 bases and V by 5 bases; bases with no gene match: 18. The CDR3 spans 18 residues. Germline assignment: CDR1 SGHDT and CDR2 YYEEEE. The full variable domain, completed using reference TRBV5-6 and TRBJ2-1, is DAGVTQSPTHLIKTRGQQVTLRCSPKSGHDTVSWYQQALGQGPQFIFQYYEEEERQRGNFPDRFSGHQFPNYSSELNVNALLLGDSALYLCASSSGTSGGFAGRGQFFGPGTRLTVL.

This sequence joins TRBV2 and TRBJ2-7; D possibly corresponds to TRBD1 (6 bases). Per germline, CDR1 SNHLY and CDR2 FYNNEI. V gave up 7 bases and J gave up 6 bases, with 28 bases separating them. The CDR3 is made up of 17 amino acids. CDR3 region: CASTDSVGWTVDREQYF. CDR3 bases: TGTGCCAGCACCGATTCTGTGGGGTGGACAGTGGACCGCGAGCAGTACTTC.

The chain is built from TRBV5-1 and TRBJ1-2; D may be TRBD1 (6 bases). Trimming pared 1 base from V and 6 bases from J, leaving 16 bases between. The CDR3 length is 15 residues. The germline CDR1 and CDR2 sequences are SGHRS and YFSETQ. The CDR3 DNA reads TGCGCCAGCAGCTTGAGCGGGGGCGGAGGCGATGGCTACACCTTC. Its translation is CASSLSGGGGDGYTF.

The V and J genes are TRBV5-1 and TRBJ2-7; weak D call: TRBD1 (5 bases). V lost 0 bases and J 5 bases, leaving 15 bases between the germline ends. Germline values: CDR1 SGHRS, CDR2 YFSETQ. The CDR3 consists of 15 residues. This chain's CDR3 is CASSLDRDSVHEQYF. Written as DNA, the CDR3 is TGCGCCAGCAGCTTGGACCGAGACAGTGTCCACGAGCAGTACTTC.